Listed below are T cell receptor beta chains from one sample, sequenced in a study of T cell changes during pregnancy in multiple sclerosis. Profiled with immunoSEQ multiplex PCR; TCRdb holds only in-frame clones, not every one. The repertoire holds just over 65,000 clones, roughly 89% seen once, with more than 0.75% in the top ten. Sequenced material: peripheral blood, taken in the second trimester of pregnancy. Every receptor here comes from a female donor with multiple sclerosis, enrolled in a pregnancy study. Both conserved end residues are part of each CDR3. The order of the fields is clone size, D gene, J gene, V gene, CDR3 DNA, CDR3 protein. The D gene is left open where the match is weak. A row's size may be missing; if present it is once, few, many or a size class.

clone_size: NA; d_call: TRBD1; j_call: TRBJ1-2; v_call: TRBV5-8; cdr3_nt: TGTGCCAGCAGCTTCCCCGGGACAGGGGACTATGGCTACACCTTC; cdr3_aa: CASSFPGTGDYGYTF
clone_size: NA; d_call: TRBD2; j_call: TRBJ2-1; v_call: TRBV7-6; cdr3_nt: TGTGCCAGCAGCCCCCGGACTAGCGGGAGCTACAATGAGCAGTTCTTC; cdr3_aa: CASSPRTSGSYNEQFF
clone_size: NA; d_call: NA; j_call: TRBJ1-2; v_call: TRBV5-4; cdr3_nt: TGTGCCAGCAGCTTGGATCCGGGTCGCGCCTATGGCTACACCTTC; cdr3_aa: CASSLDPGRAYGYTF
clone_size: NA; d_call: TRBD2; j_call: TRBJ2-7; v_call: TRBV9; cdr3_nt: TGTGCCAGCAGCGTATCTGCGGGGGTAAACGAGCAGTACTTC; cdr3_aa: CASSVSAGVNEQYF
clone_size: NA; d_call: TRBD1; j_call: TRBJ2-7; v_call: TRBV6-5; cdr3_nt: TGTGCCAGCAGCAGCCGGGACAGGCCAGTCTACGAGCAGTACTTC; cdr3_aa: CASSSRDRPVYEQYF
clone_size: once; d_call: TRBD2; j_call: TRBJ2-3; v_call: TRBV7-3; cdr3_nt: TGTGCCAGCAGCTCTCGGACTAGCGGCTACACAGATACGCAGTATTTT; cdr3_aa: CASSSRTSGYTDTQYF
clone_size: NA; d_call: NA; j_call: TRBJ1-4; v_call: TRBV2; cdr3_nt: TGTGCCAGCGGGGGGACCGTTATTAATGAAAAACTGTTTTTT; cdr3_aa: CASGGTVINEKLFF
clone_size: once; d_call: TRBD1; j_call: TRBJ2-3; v_call: TRBV6-5; cdr3_nt: TGTGCCAGCAGCCCTGGGACAGGGGGAGATACGCAGTATTTT; cdr3_aa: CASSPGTGGDTQYF
clone_size: NA; d_call: NA; j_call: TRBJ2-7; v_call: TRBV30; cdr3_nt: TGTGCCTGGAGTGAAGGGGGAATCTACGAGCAGTACTTC; cdr3_aa: CAWSEGGIYEQYF
clone_size: NA; d_call: NA; j_call: TRBJ2-1; v_call: TRBV5-1; cdr3_nt: TGCGCCAGCAGCTTGGGTGGGAGTTCCTCCTACAATGAGCAGTTCTTC; cdr3_aa: CASSLGGSSSYNEQFF
clone_size: once; d_call: NA; j_call: TRBJ2-5; v_call: TRBV6-1; cdr3_nt: TGTGCCAGCAGTGGGGGCGGTCTGGGAGAGACCCAGTACTTC; cdr3_aa: CASSGGGLGETQYF
clone_size: NA; d_call: NA; j_call: TRBJ2-5; v_call: TRBV5-6; cdr3_nt: TGTGCCAGCAGCCCAGTTGGGGCCTTCCAAGAGACCCAGTACTTC; cdr3_aa: CASSPVGAFQETQYF
clone_size: NA; d_call: NA; j_call: TRBJ2-3; v_call: TRBV27; cdr3_nt: TGTGCCAGCAGTTGGAGACGGAGCACAGATACGCAGTATTTT; cdr3_aa: CASSWRRSTDTQYF
clone_size: once; d_call: NA; j_call: TRBJ2-7; v_call: TRBV30; cdr3_nt: TGTGCCTGGCACATGGGGCACGAGCAGTACTTC; cdr3_aa: CAWHMGHEQYF
clone_size: once; d_call: NA; j_call: TRBJ2-1; v_call: TRBV9; cdr3_nt: TGTGCCAGCAGCGCCCGGGACTCCCGGGTTGAGCAGTTCTTC; cdr3_aa: CASSARDSRVEQFF
clone_size: NA; d_call: TRBD1; j_call: TRBJ1-2; v_call: TRBV7-8; cdr3_nt: TGTGCCAGCAGCTTAGCCCGGGGACAGGGAATTGGCTACACCTTC; cdr3_aa: CASSLARGQGIGYTF
clone_size: once; d_call: NA; j_call: TRBJ2-2; v_call: TRBV7-7; cdr3_nt: TGTGCTAGCAGCTACGGGCAGGGAAACACCGGGGAGCTGTTTTTT; cdr3_aa: CASSYGQGNTGELFF
clone_size: NA; d_call: NA; j_call: TRBJ2-2; v_call: TRBV9; cdr3_nt: TGTGCCAGCAGCAGAACGGGAGTCTCGACTGGGGTCGGGGAGCTGTTTTTT; cdr3_aa: CASSRTGVSTGVGELFF
clone_size: NA; d_call: TRBD1; j_call: TRBJ1-1; v_call: TRBV9; cdr3_nt: TGTGCCAGCAGCCCTAAGACAGGGGAGATTAACACTGAAGCTTTCTTT; cdr3_aa: CASSPKTGEINTEAFF
clone_size: NA; d_call: NA; j_call: TRBJ2-3; v_call: TRBV5-1; cdr3_nt: TGCGCCAGCAGCTTGGGGACTCTCCGCACAGATACGCAGTATTTT; cdr3_aa: CASSLGTLRTDTQYF
clone_size: NA; d_call: TRBD2; j_call: TRBJ2-3; v_call: TRBV9; cdr3_nt: TGTGCCAGCAGCGTATACTCCGGGGGGACAGATACGCAGTATTTT; cdr3_aa: CASSVYSGGTDTQYF
clone_size: NA; d_call: TRBD2; j_call: TRBJ2-7; v_call: TRBV6-1; cdr3_nt: TGTGCCAGCAGTGAAATAGCGGGGGGTTACGAGCAGTACTTC; cdr3_aa: CASSEIAGGYEQYF
clone_size: few; d_call: NA; j_call: TRBJ1-5; v_call: TRBV9; cdr3_nt: TGTGCCAGCAGCGTGGGGACTGCAGGTCAGCCCCAGCATTTT; cdr3_aa: CASSVGTAGQPQHF
clone_size: NA; d_call: NA; j_call: TRBJ1-5; v_call: TRBV19; cdr3_nt: TGTGCCAGTAGTATATCGCAGTCCAATCAGCCCCAGCATTTT; cdr3_aa: CASSISQSNQPQHF
clone_size: NA; d_call: NA; j_call: TRBJ1-2; v_call: TRBV6-5; cdr3_nt: TGTGCCAGCAGCTCCCCCGGGGGCTACACCTTC; cdr3_aa: CASSSPGGYTF
clone_size: NA; d_call: NA; j_call: TRBJ1-6; v_call: TRBV5-1; cdr3_nt: TGCGCCAGCAGCGAAACAGGGACGGAAAATTCACCCCTCCACTTT; cdr3_aa: CASSETGTENSPLHF
clone_size: NA; d_call: TRBD1; j_call: TRBJ2-7; v_call: TRBV7-6; cdr3_nt: TGTGCCAGCAGTCAAATTGGGACAGGGATCTACGAGCAGTACTTC; cdr3_aa: CASSQIGTGIYEQYF
clone_size: NA; d_call: TRBD1; j_call: TRBJ2-5; v_call: TRBV2; cdr3_nt: TGTGCCAGCAGGGGACAGGCCAGGGAGACCCAGTACTTC; cdr3_aa: CASRGQARETQYF
clone_size: NA; d_call: TRBD2; j_call: TRBJ2-3; v_call: TRBV9; cdr3_nt: TGTGCCAGCAGCATTACTAGCGGGGATACGCAGTATTTT; cdr3_aa: CASSITSGDTQYF
clone_size: NA; d_call: NA; j_call: TRBJ2-7; v_call: TRBV4-3; cdr3_nt: TGCGCCAGCAGCCAAGACAGGGGCTACGAGCAGTACTTC; cdr3_aa: CASSQDRGYEQYF
clone_size: once; d_call: TRBD2; j_call: TRBJ2-5; v_call: TRBV7-2; cdr3_nt: TGTGCCAGCAGCTTAGCGCGTGTTACTAGCGGGGGGGAGACCCAGTACTTC; cdr3_aa: CASSLARVTSGGETQYF
clone_size: NA; d_call: NA; j_call: TRBJ2-1; v_call: TRBV7-3; cdr3_nt: TGTGCCAGCAGCTTAACTCCCAGGGGAACCGGGGCTGATGAGCAGTTCTTC; cdr3_aa: CASSLTPRGTGADEQFF
clone_size: NA; d_call: NA; j_call: TRBJ2-3; v_call: TRBV5-1; cdr3_nt: TGCGCCAGCAGCTTGGCCATGTCTGCGGGGGCCTTCACAGATACGCAGTATTTT; cdr3_aa: CASSLAMSAGAFTDTQYF
clone_size: NA; d_call: NA; j_call: TRBJ1-2; v_call: TRBV4-3; cdr3_nt: TGCGCCAGCAGCCAAGTTTTAGGGGTCGGAAAGATAAATAACTATGGCTACACCTTC; cdr3_aa: CASSQVLGVGKINNYGYTF
clone_size: NA; d_call: TRBD1; j_call: TRBJ1-1; v_call: TRBV30; cdr3_nt: TGTGCCTGGACGTTAGGGACAGTCAACACTGAAGCTTTCTTT; cdr3_aa: CAWTLGTVNTEAFF
clone_size: NA; d_call: NA; j_call: TRBJ2-3; v_call: TRBV18; cdr3_nt: TGTGCCAGCTCACCCGGGGTCTGGGAAGATACGCAGTATTTT; cdr3_aa: CASSPGVWEDTQYF
clone_size: NA; d_call: NA; j_call: TRBJ1-1; v_call: TRBV11-2; cdr3_nt: TGTGCCAGCAGCGTGGGTCCGGGCACTGAAGCTTTCTTT; cdr3_aa: CASSVGPGTEAFF
clone_size: NA; d_call: TRBD1; j_call: TRBJ2-7; v_call: TRBV7-2; cdr3_nt: TGTGCCAGCAGCTTGGGACGGACAGGGATCTACGAGCAGTACTTC; cdr3_aa: CASSLGRTGIYEQYF
clone_size: NA; d_call: NA; j_call: TRBJ2-7; v_call: TRBV6-1; cdr3_nt: TGTGCCAGCAGTCGGGCCGACAGTCCCTACGAGCAGTACTTC; cdr3_aa: CASSRADSPYEQYF
clone_size: NA; d_call: TRBD2; j_call: TRBJ2-2; v_call: TRBV27; cdr3_nt: TGTGCCAGCAGTTTGGGGGGGGCCGGGGAGCTGTTTTTT; cdr3_aa: CASSLGGAGELFF
clone_size: NA; d_call: TRBD1; j_call: TRBJ2-7; v_call: TRBV7-2; cdr3_nt: TGTGCCAGCAGCTTCCTTGGACAGGGGGTCTACGAGCAGTACTTC; cdr3_aa: CASSFLGQGVYEQYF
clone_size: NA; d_call: TRBD2; j_call: TRBJ2-3; v_call: TRBV2; cdr3_nt: TGTGCCAGCAGTGAAACGCCTAGCGGGGGAACAGATACGCAGTATTTT; cdr3_aa: CASSETPSGGTDTQYF
clone_size: NA; d_call: TRBD1; j_call: TRBJ1-3; v_call: TRBV29-1; cdr3_nt: TGCAGCGTGAGAAAACCGGGACAGCTCAACTCTGGAAACACCATATATTTT; cdr3_aa: CSVRKPGQLNSGNTIYF
clone_size: NA; d_call: TRBD1; j_call: TRBJ2-7; v_call: TRBV7-2; cdr3_nt: TGTGCCAGCAGCCTGGGACAGGGGGCCTACGAGCAGTACTTC; cdr3_aa: CASSLGQGAYEQYF
clone_size: NA; d_call: NA; j_call: TRBJ2-3; v_call: TRBV6-1; cdr3_nt: TGTGCCAGCAGTGAAAATCGCGCGCAGTATTTT; cdr3_aa: CASSENRAQYF
clone_size: NA; d_call: NA; j_call: TRBJ2-2; v_call: TRBV7-7; cdr3_nt: TGTGCCAGCAGCTTAGACAGGGTGGCCGGGGAGCTGTTTTTT; cdr3_aa: CASSLDRVAGELFF
clone_size: NA; d_call: TRBD2; j_call: TRBJ2-1; v_call: TRBV27; cdr3_nt: TGTGCCAGCAGTCAGCGGGGGGTCCTTTTAAATGAGCAGTTCTTC; cdr3_aa: CASSQRGVLLNEQFF
clone_size: NA; d_call: TRBD1; j_call: TRBJ1-4; v_call: TRBV5-6; cdr3_nt: TGTGCCAGCAGCTTTTCGCCCGGGACAGGGAGTGAAAAACTGTTTTTT; cdr3_aa: CASSFSPGTGSEKLFF
clone_size: NA; d_call: NA; j_call: TRBJ2-5; v_call: TRBV7-2; cdr3_nt: TGTGCCAGCAGCAAAACTAGGGCGGGAGAGACCCAGTACTTC; cdr3_aa: CASSKTRAGETQYF
clone_size: NA; d_call: TRBD2; j_call: TRBJ2-2; v_call: TRBV6-6; cdr3_nt: TGTGCCAGCAGTTACTCCGGGAGGGGCGGGGAGCTGTTTTTT; cdr3_aa: CASSYSGRGGELFF
clone_size: NA; d_call: NA; j_call: TRBJ1-3; v_call: TRBV7-2; cdr3_nt: TGTGCCAGCAGCTTAGCTATATTTGGAAACACCATATATTTT; cdr3_aa: CASSLAIFGNTIYF
clone_size: few; d_call: TRBD1; j_call: TRBJ1-6; v_call: TRBV19; cdr3_nt: TGTGCCAGTAGTATGGGGCGGGACAGGAGTTCACCCCTCCACTTT; cdr3_aa: CASSMGRDRSSPLHF
clone_size: once; d_call: TRBD2; j_call: TRBJ2-1; v_call: TRBV9; cdr3_nt: TGTGCCAGCAGCGTGTTTCCCGAGACGGGGGGTTTATACAATGAGCAGTTCTTC; cdr3_aa: CASSVFPETGGLYNEQFF
clone_size: NA; d_call: TRBD2; j_call: TRBJ2-1; v_call: TRBV7-7; cdr3_nt: TGTGCTAGCAGCTCGACTAGCGGGGGCTTGGGTGAGCAGTTCTTC; cdr3_aa: CASSSTSGGLGEQFF
clone_size: NA; d_call: NA; j_call: TRBJ2-2; v_call: TRBV7-3; cdr3_nt: TGTGCCAGCAGCTTAATCAGGGCGCATAATTCCGGGGAGCTGTTTTTT; cdr3_aa: CASSLIRAHNSGELFF
clone_size: NA; d_call: TRBD1; j_call: TRBJ1-1; v_call: TRBV9; cdr3_nt: TGTGCCAGCAGCCCCCGACCGGGACAGGGAACGGAAGCTTTCTTT; cdr3_aa: CASSPRPGQGTEAFF
clone_size: NA; d_call: NA; j_call: TRBJ1-5; v_call: TRBV30; cdr3_nt: TGTGCCTGGAGTGACATCCGTACGGGTCAGCCCCAGCATTTT; cdr3_aa: CAWSDIRTGQPQHF
clone_size: NA; d_call: NA; j_call: TRBJ2-1; v_call: TRBV29-1; cdr3_nt: TGCAGCGTTGTCAGCCTAGAGTCGCCCGATGAGCAGTTCTTC; cdr3_aa: CSVVSLESPDEQFF
clone_size: NA; d_call: NA; j_call: TRBJ1-5; v_call: TRBV7-3; cdr3_nt: TGTGCCAGCAGCTCACAGAGCAATCAGCCCCAGCATTTT; cdr3_aa: CASSSQSNQPQHF
clone_size: NA; d_call: NA; j_call: TRBJ1-2; v_call: TRBV7-3; cdr3_nt: TGTGCCAGCAGCTTAGGGCAGGGACATAACTATGGCTACACCTTC; cdr3_aa: CASSLGQGHNYGYTF